The text below deals with one T cell receptor beta chain. Study processing details: Scientists estimated how many nucleated cells there were by amplifying reference gene primers. TCRdb's copy holds only in-frame clones and misses some; the assay was immunoSEQ multiplex PCR. V, J and clone size reflect that table, while D and trimming were determined from the DNA. The data contain about 210,000 clones, under 90% of them singletons. The data are from a study of blood T cell repertoires in COVID-19. At the level of the study: Some COVID-19 samples were acute and others convalescent; all came from the United States, Italy and Spain. PBMCs, B-cell-depleted T cells, or T cells were the source of the cDNA or gDNA that made up the material.

Followed longitudinally, the Seattle patients had been enrolled during active infection. This receptor was obtained from a woman older than 75 with COVID-19, enrolled during active disease. The sequencing input was peripheral blood.

The CDR3 DNA reads TGTGCCAGCAGGCCAGGCGGGAGAGGGACCGGGGAGCTGTTTTTT. This translates into CASRPGGRGTGELFF. The chain uses TRBV5-4 and TRBJ2-2; 7 nucleotides align to TRBD2. The V segment lost 5 bases and the J segment 5 bases; nucleotides outside the gene matches: 9. There are 15 residues in the CDR3. Per germline, CDR1 SGHNT and CDR2 YYREEE (reference sequence). The full variable domain, with the rest looked up from reference TRBV5-4 and TRBJ2-2, is ETGVTQSPTHLIKTRGQQVTLRCSSQSGHNTVSWYQQALGQGPQFIFQYYREEENGRGNFPPRFSGLQFPNYSSELNVNALELDDSALYLCASRPGGRGTGELFFGEGSRLTVL.